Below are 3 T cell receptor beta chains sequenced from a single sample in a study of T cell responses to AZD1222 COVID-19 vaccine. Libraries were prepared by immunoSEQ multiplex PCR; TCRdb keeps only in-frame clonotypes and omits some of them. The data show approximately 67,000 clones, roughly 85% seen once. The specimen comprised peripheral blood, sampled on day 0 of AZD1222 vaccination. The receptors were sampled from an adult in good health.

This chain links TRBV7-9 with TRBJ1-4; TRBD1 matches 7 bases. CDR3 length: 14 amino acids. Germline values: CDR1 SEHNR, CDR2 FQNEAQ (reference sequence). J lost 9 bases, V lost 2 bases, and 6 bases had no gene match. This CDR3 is CASSLQGGPKKLFF. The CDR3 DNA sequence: TGTGCCAGCAGCTTACAGGGGGGCCCGAAAAAACTGTTTTTT.

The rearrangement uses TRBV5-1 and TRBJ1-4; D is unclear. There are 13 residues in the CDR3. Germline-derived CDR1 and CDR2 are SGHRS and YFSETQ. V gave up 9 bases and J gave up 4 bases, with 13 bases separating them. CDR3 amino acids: CATRPELNEKLFF. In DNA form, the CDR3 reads TGCGCCACCCGGCCGGAGCTTAATGAAAAACTGTTTTTT.

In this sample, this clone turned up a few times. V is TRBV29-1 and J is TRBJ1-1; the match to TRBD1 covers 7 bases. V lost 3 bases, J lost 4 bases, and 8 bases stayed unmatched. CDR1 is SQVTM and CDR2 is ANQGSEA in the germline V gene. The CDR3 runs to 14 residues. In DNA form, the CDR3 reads TGCAGCGTTGACCGACAGGGCGGGGGCACTGAAGCTTTCTTT. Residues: CSVDRQGGGTEAFF.